The 12 T cell receptor beta chains presented below share a single source sample, sequenced in a study of shared clonotypes between healthy human individuals. The method was immunoSEQ multiplex PCR; TCRdb's version includes in-frame clones alone and lacks a portion of them. This sample carries about 460,000 clones, 75% to 80% of them seen once, and the ten largest clones take more than 10%. Input material: PBMCs. The receptors shown here come from a woman aged 40 to 55 in good health. Some clones in this sample may be carry-over from other donors' samples.

This chain joins TRBV7-2 and TRBJ1-2; D gene unclear. Germline values: CDR1 SGHTA, CDR2 FQGNSA. V lost 4 bases to trimming and J lost 0 bases, with 12 bases between them. The CDR3 contains 15 residues. CDR3 DNA: TGTGCCAGCAGCTCGGCCGGCGGTACTAACTATGGCTACACCTTC. This gives the protein CASSSAGGTNYGYTF. Complete variable domain (other parts from reference TRBV7-2 and TRBJ1-2): GAGVSQSPSNKVTEKGKDVELRCDPISGHTALYWYRQSLGQGLEFLIYFQGNSAPDKSGLPSDRFSAERTGGSVSTLTIQRTQQEDSAVYLCASSSAGGTNYGYTFGSGTRLTVV.

The rearrangement uses TRBV7-2 and TRBJ1-5; weak D call: TRBD1 (5 bases). Trimming removed 3 bases at V and 3 bases at J, with 12 bases between. The length of the CDR3 is 15 residues. Germline V gives CDR1 SGHTA, CDR2 FQGNSA. The CDR3 region is CASSFRSGANQPQHF. In nucleotides, the CDR3 is TGTGCCAGCAGCTTTAGATCCGGGGCCAATCAGCCCCAGCATTTT.

The gene calls are TRBV2 and TRBJ2-7; 16 nucleotides align to TRBD2. Germline CDR1 reads SNHLY; CDR2 reads FYNNEI. V gave up 7 bases and J gave up 0 bases; unmatched junction bases: 9. This CDR3 has 18 amino acids. The DNA for the CDR3 is TGTGCCAGCATTCAGGGACTAGCGGGAGGGCCGGGCTCCTACGAGCAGTACTTC. Protein sequence: CASIQGLAGGPGSYEQYF.

The chain links TRBV28 to TRBJ2-3, with 7 positions matching TRBD1. The CDR3 consists of 12 residues. Per the germline V gene, CDR1 is MDHEN and CDR2 is SYDVKM. The J segment lost 13 bases and the V segment lost 5 bases, leaving 9 bases of the junction unmatched. The CDR3: CASSAPQGIKYF. The CDR3 DNA sequence: TGTGCCAGCAGTGCCCCACAGGGGATAAAGTATTTT.

Concerning this clone itself: One base separates it from a far larger clone, so it is likely a read error. The chain uses TRBV4-3 and TRBJ2-2, with D possibly TRBD1 on 6 matching bases. This CDR3 is 17 amino acids long. Germline CDR1 LGHNA, CDR2 YSLEER. CDR3 nucleotides: TGCACCAGCAGCCAAGATTCATGGGCAGGGGTCGCAGGGGAGCTGTTTTTT. It codes for CTSSQDSWAGVAGELFF.

The chain recombines TRBV10-3 with TRBJ2-5, with 10 bases fitting TRBD2. J gave up 5 bases and V 6 bases, and 3 bases lay outside the gene matches. Germline CDR1 ENHRY, CDR2 SYGVKD. The CDR3 consists of 13 residues. CDR3 coding DNA: TGTGCCATCAGGAGCGGGAGGGGCGAGACCCAGTACTTC. It translates to CAIRSGRGETQYF.

This chain connects TRBV27 to TRBJ1-1; TRBD1 agrees at 12 bases. This CDR3 spans 14 amino acids. Germline CDR1 and CDR2: MNHEY and SMNVEV (reference sequence). The trim removed 6 bases at V and 5 bases at J, leaving 4 bases unmatched. CDR3 sequence: CASRMGQGATEAFF. CDR3 coding DNA: TGTGCCAGCAGAATGGGACAGGGGGCGACTGAAGCTTTCTTT.

V gene TRBV29-1 combines with J gene TRBJ2-2; D gene ambiguous. The CDR3 covers 14 residues. V lost 3 bases to trimming and J lost 2 bases, with 10 bases between them. The germline CDR1 and CDR2 sequences are SQVTM and ANQGSEA. CDR3 protein: CSVDVGDNTGELFF. The DNA of the CDR3 is TGCAGCGTTGATGTTGGAGATAACACCGGGGAGCTGTTTTTT.

J is TRBJ2-7 and V is TRBV11-3, with D perhaps matching TRBD1 (6 bases). The CDR3 totals 13 residues. The germline V gene encodes CDR1 SGHNT and CDR2 YENEEA. With 5 bases removed from V and 3 bases from J, the gap between germline ends came to 11 bases. CDR3 nucleotide sequence: TGTGCCAGCAGCAAGGGGGTGAACTACGAGCAGTACTTC. It specifies CASSKGVNYEQYF.

The chain employs TRBV5-8 and TRBJ2-7; the D gene is possibly TRBD1 (5 bases). Germline V gives CDR1 SGHTS, CDR2 YDEGEE. V lost 2 bases and J lost 7, with 19 bases in between. The CDR3 consists of 15 residues. CDR3 sequence (DNA): TGTGCCAGCAGCTTCGGCTCGACAGTTTTCGGGGAGCAGTACTTC. Its translation: CASSFGSTVFGEQYF.

With regard to this clone: With a far larger clone one base away, a read error is the likely cause. This rearrangement joins TRBV2 to TRBJ2-7; D gene unclear. Germline V gene sequence: CDR1 SNHLY, CDR2 FYNNEI. The CDR3 has 13 amino acids. The CDR3 is CASTQEAFYEHYF. The CDR3 coding sequence is TGTGCCAGCACTCAAGAGGCCTTCTACGAGCATTACTTC.

For this clone: This probably arose from a read error, given a far larger clone one base away. The chain has TRBV19 and TRBJ1-5, with 11 bases aligning to TRBD1. The CDR3 has 14 amino acids. CDR1 and CDR2 from the germline V gene are LNHDA and SQIVND (reference sequence). The trim removed 6 bases at V and 9 bases at J, leaving 7 bases unmatched. The CDR3 spells CASRWDRGERPQHF. CDR3 in DNA: TGTGCCAGTAGATGGGACAGGGGGGAGCGGCCCCAGCATTTT. The complete variable domain, with remaining parts taken from reference TRBV19 and TRBJ1-5, reads DGGITQSPKYLFRKEGQNVTLSCEQNLNHDAMYWYRQDPGQGLRLIYYSQIVNDFQKGDIAEGYSVSREKKESFPLTVTSAQKNPTAFYLCASRWDRGERPQHFGDGTRLSIL.